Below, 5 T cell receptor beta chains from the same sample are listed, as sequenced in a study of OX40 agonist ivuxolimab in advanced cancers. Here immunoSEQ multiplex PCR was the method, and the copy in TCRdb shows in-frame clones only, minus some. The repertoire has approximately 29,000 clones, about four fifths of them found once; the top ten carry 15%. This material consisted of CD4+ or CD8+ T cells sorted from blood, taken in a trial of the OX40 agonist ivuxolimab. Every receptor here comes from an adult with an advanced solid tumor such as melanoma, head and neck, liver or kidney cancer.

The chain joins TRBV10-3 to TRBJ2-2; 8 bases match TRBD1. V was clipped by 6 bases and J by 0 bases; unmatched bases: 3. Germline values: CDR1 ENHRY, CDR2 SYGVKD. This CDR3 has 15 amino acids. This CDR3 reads CAISQGQANTGELFF. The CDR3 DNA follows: TGTGCCATCAGCCAGGGACAGGCGAACACCGGGGAGCTGTTTTTT.

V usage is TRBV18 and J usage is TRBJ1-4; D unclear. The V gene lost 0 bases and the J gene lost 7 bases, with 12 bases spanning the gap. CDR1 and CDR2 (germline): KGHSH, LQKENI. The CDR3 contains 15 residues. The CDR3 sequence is CASSPPGKGSEKLFF. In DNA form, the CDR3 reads TGTGCCAGCTCACCACCTGGAAAGGGTAGTGAAAAACTGTTTTTT.

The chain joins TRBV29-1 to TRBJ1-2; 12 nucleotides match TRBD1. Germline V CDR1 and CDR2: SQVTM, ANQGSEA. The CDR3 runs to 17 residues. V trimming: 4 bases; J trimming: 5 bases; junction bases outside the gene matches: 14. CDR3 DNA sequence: TGCAGCGTTGGGGGACAGGGGGCGAAGAGGGCCGCTTATGGCTACACCTTC. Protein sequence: CSVGGQGAKRAAYGYTF.

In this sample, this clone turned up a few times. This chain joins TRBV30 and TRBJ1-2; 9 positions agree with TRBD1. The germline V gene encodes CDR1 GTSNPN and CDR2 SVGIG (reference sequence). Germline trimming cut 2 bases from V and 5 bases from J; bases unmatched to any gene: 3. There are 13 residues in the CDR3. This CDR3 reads CAWSLTGGYGYTF. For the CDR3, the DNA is TGTGCCTGGAGTCTGACAGGGGGATATGGCTACACCTTC.

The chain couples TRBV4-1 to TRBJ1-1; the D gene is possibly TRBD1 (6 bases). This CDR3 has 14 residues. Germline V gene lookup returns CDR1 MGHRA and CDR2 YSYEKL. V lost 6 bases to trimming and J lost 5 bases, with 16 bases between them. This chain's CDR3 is CASRGGSRGTEAFF. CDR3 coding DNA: TGCGCCAGCAGAGGAGGAAGCAGGGGAACTGAAGCTTTCTTT.